Listed below are T cell receptor beta chains from one sample, sequenced in a study of blood T cell repertoires in COVID-19. The data were produced by immunoSEQ multiplex PCR, yet TCRdb's version contains in-frame clones alone and is incomplete. This sample has over 150,000 clones, with around nine tenths found just once. Sequenced: peripheral blood. These receptors all come from a young woman who had recovered from COVID-19. The CDR3 runs from the conserved cysteine through the conserved F or W. The D gene is left open where the match is weak. The size entry is marked missing in some rows and otherwise reads once, few, many or a size class.

j_call clone_size d_call v_call cdr3_nt cdr3_aa
TRBJ2-7 - TRBD1 TRBV10-3 TGTGCCATCTTCGAAGGGGGCTCGATGGACGAGCAGTACTTC CAIFEGGSMDEQYF
TRBJ1-2 - - TRBV6-2/TRBV6-3 TGTGCCAGCAGTTACGGGGGCGACTATGGCTACACCTTC CASSYGGDYGYTF
TRBJ2-2 - - TRBV4-1 TGCGCCAGCAGCCAACCCGCCTCAGACACCGGGGAGCTGTTTTTT CASSQPASDTGELFF
TRBJ2-4 - - TRBV5-1 TGCGCCAGCAGCTTGCATTACGGCGGCAGGGGGGCAATCAAAAACATTCAGTACTTC CASSLHYGGRGAIKNIQYF
TRBJ2-1 - - TRBV6-5 TGTGCCAGCTCCCGGACTGGGGTTTACAATGAGCAGTTCTTC CASSRTGVYNEQFF
TRBJ2-3 - - TRBV13 TGTGCCAGCAGCTTAGCAACCACGTCCCTAGGCACAGATACGCAGTATTTT CASSLATTSLGTDTQYF
TRBJ1-1 - - TRBV7-2 TGTGCCAGCAGCTACCTCAGGGCGAACACTGAAGCTTTCTTT CASSYLRANTEAFF
TRBJ1-1 - - TRBV13 TGTGCCAGCAGCCTAACGGGCGGGTTGGATGAAGCTTTCTTT CASSLTGGLDEAFF
TRBJ1-1 once - TRBV19 TGTGCCAGTAAAAACCCGGGACACCTGAACACTGAAGCTTTCTTT CASKNPGHLNTEAFF
TRBJ2-3 - - TRBV7-7 TGTGCTAGCAGCTTAGTTCTAGCTGATACGCAGTATTTT CASSLVLADTQYF
TRBJ1-1 - - TRBV5-1 TGCGCCAGCAGCTTGATGGGGGCAAGGAACACTGAAGCTTTCTTT CASSLMGARNTEAFF
TRBJ2-1 - - TRBV3-1/TRBV3-2 TGTGCCAGCAGCAGACACAGGGATACCTACAATGAGCAGTTCTTC CASSRHRDTYNEQFF
TRBJ2-4 once TRBD1 TRBV3-1/TRBV3-2 TGTGCCAGCAGCCGAGGATTAGGACAGGGAAGGGAAAACATTCAGTACTTC CASSRGLGQGRENIQYF
TRBJ2-3 - TRBD2 TRBV6-5 TGTGCCAGCACTACTAGCGGGGGAACAGATACGCAGTATTTT CASTTSGGTDTQYF
TRBJ1-3 - - TRBV2 TGTGCCAGCGCAGCGGCTAGGGTACCCTCTGGAAACACCATATATTTT CASAAARVPSGNTIYF
TRBJ1-6 - TRBD1 TRBV27 TGTGCCAGCAGTTTAAACCAGGGACAGGGCCTTTCCTATAATTCACCCCTCCACTTT CASSLNQGQGLSYNSPLHF
TRBJ2-2 many TRBD2 TRBV10-3 TGTGCCATCGGGAATAGCGGGGGGAACACCGGGGAGCTGTTTTTT CAIGNSGGNTGELFF
TRBJ1-1 - - TRBV6-2/TRBV6-3 TGTGCCAGCAGTAGACCAGGGGTTTGGATCACTGAAGCTTTCTTT CASSRPGVWITEAFF
TRBJ1-1 - TRBD1 TRBV5-1 TGCGCCAGCAGCTCGACAGGGGGCCTTGAAGCTTTCTTT CASSSTGGLEAFF
TRBJ2-7 - - TRBV4-3 TGCGCCAGCAGCCAAGATTACAGGAGATACGAGCAGTACTTC CASSQDYRRYEQYF
TRBJ1-1 - - TRBV4-1 TGCGCCAGCAGCCAAGCAGACAGGATGTCTGAAGCTTTCTTT CASSQADRMSEAFF
TRBJ1-5 - - TRBV11-2 TGTGCCAGCAGCTTAGCGCCGGGGAATAGCAATCAGCCCCAGCATTTT CASSLAPGNSNQPQHF
TRBJ2-3 - - TRBV6-5 TGTGCCAGCACCAGACAGGGAGCGGGAGATACGCAGTATTTT CASTRQGAGDTQYF
TRBJ2-7 - TRBD1 TRBV7-9 TGTGCCAGCAGCCAGAAGATTGGCAGGGGGCTTTACGAGCAGTACTTC CASSQKIGRGLYEQYF